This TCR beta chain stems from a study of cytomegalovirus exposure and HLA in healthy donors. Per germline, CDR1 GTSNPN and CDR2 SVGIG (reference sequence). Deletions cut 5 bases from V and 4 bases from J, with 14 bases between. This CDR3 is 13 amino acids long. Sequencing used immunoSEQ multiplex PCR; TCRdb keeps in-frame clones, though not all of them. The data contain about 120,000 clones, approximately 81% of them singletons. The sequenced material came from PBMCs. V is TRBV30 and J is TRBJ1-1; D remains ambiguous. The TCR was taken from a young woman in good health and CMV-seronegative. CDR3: CAWAHSFVTEAFF. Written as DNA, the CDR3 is TGTGCCTGGGCGCACAGCTTTGTCACTGAAGCTTTCTTT. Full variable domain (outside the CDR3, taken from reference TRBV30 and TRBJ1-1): SQTIHQWPATLVQPVGSPLSLECTVEGTSNPNLYWYRQAAGRGLQLLFYSVGIGQISSEVPQNLSASRPQDRQFILSSKKLLLSDSGFYLCAWAHSFVTEAFFGQGTRLTVV.